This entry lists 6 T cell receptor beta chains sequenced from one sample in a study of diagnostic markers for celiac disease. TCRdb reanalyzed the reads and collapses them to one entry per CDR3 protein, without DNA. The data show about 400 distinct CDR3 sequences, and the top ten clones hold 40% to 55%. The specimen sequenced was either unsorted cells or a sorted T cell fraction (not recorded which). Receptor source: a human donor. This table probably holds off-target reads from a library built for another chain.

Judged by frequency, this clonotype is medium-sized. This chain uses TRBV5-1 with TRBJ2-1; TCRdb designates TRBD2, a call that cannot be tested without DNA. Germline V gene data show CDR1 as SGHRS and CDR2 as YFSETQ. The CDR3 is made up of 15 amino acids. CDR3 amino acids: CASSLGTSGSNEQFF.

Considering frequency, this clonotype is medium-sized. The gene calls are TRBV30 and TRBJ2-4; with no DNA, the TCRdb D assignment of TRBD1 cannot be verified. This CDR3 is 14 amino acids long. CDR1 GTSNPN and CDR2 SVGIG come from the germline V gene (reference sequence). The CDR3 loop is CAWAGLDRENIQYF.

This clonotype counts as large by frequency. The CDR3 here is CASSLDSVGTDTQYF. The chain has TRBV5-1 and TRBJ2-3. The CDR3 covers 15 residues. The germline gives CDR1 SGHRS, CDR2 YFSETQ.

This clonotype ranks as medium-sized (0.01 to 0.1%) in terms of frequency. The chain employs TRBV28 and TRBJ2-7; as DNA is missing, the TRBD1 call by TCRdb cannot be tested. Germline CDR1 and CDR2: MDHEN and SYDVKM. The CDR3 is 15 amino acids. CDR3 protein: CASSSTPGRAYEQYF.

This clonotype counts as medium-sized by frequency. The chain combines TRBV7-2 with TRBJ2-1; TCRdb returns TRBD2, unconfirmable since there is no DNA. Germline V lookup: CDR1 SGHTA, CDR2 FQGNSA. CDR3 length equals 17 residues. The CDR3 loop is CASSGGTSGRAGNEQFF.

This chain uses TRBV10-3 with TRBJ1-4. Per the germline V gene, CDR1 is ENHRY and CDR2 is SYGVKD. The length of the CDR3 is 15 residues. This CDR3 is CAISGTGSREEKLFF.